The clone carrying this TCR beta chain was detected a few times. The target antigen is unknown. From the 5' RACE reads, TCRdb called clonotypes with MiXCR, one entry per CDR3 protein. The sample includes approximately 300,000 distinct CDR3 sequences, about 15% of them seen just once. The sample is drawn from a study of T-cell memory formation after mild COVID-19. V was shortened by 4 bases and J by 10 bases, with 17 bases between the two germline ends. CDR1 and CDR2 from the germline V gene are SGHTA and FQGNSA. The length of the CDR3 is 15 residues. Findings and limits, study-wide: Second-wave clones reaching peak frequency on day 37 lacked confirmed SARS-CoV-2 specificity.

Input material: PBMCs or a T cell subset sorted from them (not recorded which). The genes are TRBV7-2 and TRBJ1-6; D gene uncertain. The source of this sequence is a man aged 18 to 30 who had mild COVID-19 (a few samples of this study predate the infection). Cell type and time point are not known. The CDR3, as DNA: TGTGCCAGCAGCTCCCTTTTACGGGGTGACTCACCCCTCCACTTT. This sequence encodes CASSSLLRGDSPLHF.